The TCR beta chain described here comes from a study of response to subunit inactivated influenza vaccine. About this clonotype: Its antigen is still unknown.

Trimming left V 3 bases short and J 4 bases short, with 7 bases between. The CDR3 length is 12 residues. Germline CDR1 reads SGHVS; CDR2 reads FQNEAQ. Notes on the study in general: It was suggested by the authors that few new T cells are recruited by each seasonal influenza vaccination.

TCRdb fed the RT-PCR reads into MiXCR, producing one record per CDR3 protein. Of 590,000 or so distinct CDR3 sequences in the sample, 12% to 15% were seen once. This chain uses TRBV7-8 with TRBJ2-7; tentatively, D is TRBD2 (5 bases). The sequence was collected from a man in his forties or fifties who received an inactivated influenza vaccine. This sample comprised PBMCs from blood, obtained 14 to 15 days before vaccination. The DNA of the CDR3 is TGTGCCAGCAGCTTGAGGGAGTACGAGCAGTACTTC. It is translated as CASSLREYEQYF. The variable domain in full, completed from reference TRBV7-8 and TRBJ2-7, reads GAGVSQSPRYKVAKRGQDVALRCDPISGHVSLFWYQQALGQGPEFLTYFQNEAQLDKSGLPSDRFFAERPEGSVSTLKIQRTQQEDSAVYLCASSLREYEQYFGPGTRLTVT.